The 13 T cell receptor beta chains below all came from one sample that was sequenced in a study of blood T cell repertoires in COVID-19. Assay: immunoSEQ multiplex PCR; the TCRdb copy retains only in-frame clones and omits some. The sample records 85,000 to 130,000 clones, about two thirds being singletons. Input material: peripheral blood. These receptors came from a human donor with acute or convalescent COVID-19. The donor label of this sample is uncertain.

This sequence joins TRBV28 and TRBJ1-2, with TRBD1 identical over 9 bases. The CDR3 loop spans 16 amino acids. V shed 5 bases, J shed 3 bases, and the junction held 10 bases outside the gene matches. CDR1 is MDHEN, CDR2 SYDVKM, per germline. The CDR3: CASSLSRRDRDYGYTF. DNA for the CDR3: TGTGCCAGCAGTCTATCTCGCCGGGACAGGGACTATGGCTACACCTTC.

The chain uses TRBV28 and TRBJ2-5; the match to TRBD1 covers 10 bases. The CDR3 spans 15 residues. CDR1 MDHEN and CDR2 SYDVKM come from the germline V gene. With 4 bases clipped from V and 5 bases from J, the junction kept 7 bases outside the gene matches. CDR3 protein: CASSSRGQGRETQYF. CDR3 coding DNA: TGTGCCAGCAGTTCACGGGGACAGGGGCGGGAGACCCAGTACTTC.

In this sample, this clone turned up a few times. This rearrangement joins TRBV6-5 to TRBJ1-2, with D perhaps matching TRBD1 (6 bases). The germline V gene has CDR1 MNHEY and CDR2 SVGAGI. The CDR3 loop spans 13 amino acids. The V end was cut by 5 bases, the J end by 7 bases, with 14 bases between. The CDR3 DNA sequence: TGTGCCAGCAGTAGTACAGGGCTCTCTGGCTACACCTTC. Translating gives CASSSTGLSGYTF.

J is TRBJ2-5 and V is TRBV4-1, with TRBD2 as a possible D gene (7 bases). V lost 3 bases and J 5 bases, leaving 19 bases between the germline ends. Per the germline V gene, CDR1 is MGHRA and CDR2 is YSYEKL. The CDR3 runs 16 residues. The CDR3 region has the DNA TGCGCCAGCAGCCAGGCTGAAAGGGGGGGGCGTGAGACCCAGTACTTC. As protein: CASSQAERGGRETQYF.

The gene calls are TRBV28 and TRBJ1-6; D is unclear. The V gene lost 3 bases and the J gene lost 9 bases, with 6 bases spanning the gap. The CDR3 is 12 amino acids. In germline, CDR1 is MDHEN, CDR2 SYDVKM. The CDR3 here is CASSLVASPLHF. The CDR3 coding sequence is TGTGCCAGCAGTTTGGTGGCTTCACCCCTCCACTTT.

CDR3 nucleotide sequence: TGTGCCAGCAGTGAAGGGGTAGCGGGGGGCCAAGAGACCCAGTACTTC. Residues: CASSEGVAGGQETQYF. This sequence joins TRBV25-1 and TRBJ2-5; 10 nucleotides align to TRBD2. CDR1 is MGHDK, CDR2 SYGVNS, per germline. Trimming at V came to 2 bases and at J to 1 base, leaving 4 bases not matched to a gene. This CDR3 comprises 16 residues.

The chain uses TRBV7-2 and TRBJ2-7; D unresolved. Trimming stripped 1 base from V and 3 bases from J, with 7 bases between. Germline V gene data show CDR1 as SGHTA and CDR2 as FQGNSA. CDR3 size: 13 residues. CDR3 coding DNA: TGTGCCAGCAGCTTAGAGCCGCGCTACGAGCAGTACTTC. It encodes CASSLEPRYEQYF.

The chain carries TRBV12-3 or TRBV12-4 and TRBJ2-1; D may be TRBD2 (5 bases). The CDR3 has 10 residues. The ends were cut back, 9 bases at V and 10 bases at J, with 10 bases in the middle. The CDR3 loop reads CASGWEEQFF. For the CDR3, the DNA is TGTGCCAGTGGGTGGGAGGAGCAGTTCTTC.

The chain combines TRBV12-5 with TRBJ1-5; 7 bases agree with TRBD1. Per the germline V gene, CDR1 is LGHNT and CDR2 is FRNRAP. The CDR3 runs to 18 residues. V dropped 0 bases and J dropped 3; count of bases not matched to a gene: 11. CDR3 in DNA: TGTGCTAGTGGTTTGGTATTAGGGCAGGGGGGAGTCAATCAGCCCCAGCATTTT. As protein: CASGLVLGQGGVNQPQHF.

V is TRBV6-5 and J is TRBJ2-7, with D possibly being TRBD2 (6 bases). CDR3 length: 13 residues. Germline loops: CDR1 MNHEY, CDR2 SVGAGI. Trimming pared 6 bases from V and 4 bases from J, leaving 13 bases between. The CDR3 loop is CASSQGEEYEQYF. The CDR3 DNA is TGTGCCAGCAGCCAAGGGGAGGAGTACGAGCAGTACTTC.

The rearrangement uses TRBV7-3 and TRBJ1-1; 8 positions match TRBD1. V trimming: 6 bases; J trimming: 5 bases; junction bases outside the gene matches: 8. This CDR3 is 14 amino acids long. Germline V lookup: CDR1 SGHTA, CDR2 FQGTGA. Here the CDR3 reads CASSRTGMGTEAFF. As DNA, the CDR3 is TGTGCCAGCAGTAGGACAGGGATGGGAACTGAAGCTTTCTTT.

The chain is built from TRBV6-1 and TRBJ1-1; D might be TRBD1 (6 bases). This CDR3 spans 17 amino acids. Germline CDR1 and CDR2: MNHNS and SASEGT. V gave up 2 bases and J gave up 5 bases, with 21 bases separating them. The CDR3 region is CASSEPRFQGIDTEAFF. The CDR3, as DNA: TGTGCCAGCAGTGAACCGCGGTTTCAGGGGATCGATACTGAAGCTTTCTTT.

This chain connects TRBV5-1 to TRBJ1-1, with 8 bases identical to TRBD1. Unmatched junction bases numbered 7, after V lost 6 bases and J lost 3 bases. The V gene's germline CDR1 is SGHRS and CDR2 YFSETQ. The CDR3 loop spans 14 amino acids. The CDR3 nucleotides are TGCGCCAGCAACAGGGGGTTACAGGACACTGAAGCTTTCTTT. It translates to CASNRGLQDTEAFF.